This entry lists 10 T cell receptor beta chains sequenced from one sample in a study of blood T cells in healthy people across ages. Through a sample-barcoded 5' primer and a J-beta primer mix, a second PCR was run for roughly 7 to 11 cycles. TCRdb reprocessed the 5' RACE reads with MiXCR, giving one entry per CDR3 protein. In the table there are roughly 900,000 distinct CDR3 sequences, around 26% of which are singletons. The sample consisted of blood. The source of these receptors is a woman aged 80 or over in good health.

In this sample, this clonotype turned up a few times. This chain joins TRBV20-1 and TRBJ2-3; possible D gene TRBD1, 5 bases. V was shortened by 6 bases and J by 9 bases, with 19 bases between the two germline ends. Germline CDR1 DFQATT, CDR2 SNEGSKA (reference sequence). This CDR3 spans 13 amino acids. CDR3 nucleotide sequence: TGCAGTGCCCCGGCAGGGATCGGAACAACGCAGTATTTT. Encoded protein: CSAPAGIGTTQYF.

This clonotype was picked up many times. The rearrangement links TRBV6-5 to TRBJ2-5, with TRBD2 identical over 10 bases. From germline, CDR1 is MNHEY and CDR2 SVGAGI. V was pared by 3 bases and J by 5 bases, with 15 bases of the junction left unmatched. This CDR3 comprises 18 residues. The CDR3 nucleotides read TGTGCCAGCAGTTATGGGTTATTGGCTAGCGGGGGCGGGGAGACCCAGTACTTC. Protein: CASSYGLLASGGGETQYF.

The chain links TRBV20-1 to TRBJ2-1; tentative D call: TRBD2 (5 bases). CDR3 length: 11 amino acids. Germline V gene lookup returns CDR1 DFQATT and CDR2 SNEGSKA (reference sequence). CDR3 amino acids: CARAGYNEQFF. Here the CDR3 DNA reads TGCGCCCGGGCGGGTTACAATGAGCAGTTCTTC.

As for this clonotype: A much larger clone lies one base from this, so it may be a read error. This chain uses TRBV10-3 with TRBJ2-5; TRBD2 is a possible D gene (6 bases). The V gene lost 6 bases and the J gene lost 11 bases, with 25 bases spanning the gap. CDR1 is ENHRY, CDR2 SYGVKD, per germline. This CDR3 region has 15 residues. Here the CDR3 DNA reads TGTGCCATCAGCGGGGGTGGGCAGGCCTACAATGAGCAGTACTTC. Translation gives CAISGGGQAYNEQYF.

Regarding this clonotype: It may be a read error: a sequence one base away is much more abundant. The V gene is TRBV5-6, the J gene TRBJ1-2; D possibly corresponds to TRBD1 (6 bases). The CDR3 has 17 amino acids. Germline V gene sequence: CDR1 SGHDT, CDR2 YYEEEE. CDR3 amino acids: CANSTRGHIMTTYGYTF. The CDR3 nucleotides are TGTGCCAACAGCACCAGGGGCCACATCATGACCACATATGGCTACACCTTC.

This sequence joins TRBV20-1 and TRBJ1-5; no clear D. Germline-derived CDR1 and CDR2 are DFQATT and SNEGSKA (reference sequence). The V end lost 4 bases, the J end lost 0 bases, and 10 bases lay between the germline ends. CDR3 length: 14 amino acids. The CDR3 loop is CSAKAILSNQPQHF. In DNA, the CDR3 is TGCAGTGCTAAGGCCATACTTAGCAATCAGCCCCAGCATTTT.

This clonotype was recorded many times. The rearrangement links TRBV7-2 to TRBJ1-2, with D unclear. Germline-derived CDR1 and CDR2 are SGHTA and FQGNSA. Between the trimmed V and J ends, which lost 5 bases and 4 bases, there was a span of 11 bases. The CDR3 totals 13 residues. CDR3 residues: CASSITALYGYTF. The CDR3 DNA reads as TGTGCCAGCAGCATTACAGCGCTCTATGGCTACACCTTC.

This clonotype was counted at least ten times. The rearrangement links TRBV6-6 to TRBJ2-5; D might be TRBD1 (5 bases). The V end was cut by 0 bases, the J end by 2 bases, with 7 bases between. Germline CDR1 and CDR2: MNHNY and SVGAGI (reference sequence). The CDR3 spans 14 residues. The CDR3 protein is CASSYSAGQETQYF. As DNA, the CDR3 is TGTGCCAGCAGTTACTCCGCAGGGCAAGAGACCCAGTACTTC.

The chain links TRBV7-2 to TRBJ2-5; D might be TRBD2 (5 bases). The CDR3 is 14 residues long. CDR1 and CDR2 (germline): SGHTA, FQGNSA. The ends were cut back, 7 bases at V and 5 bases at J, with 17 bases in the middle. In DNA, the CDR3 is TGTGCCAGCACTATCGGACTCCAGAGCGAGACCCAGTACTTC. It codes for CASTIGLQSETQYF.

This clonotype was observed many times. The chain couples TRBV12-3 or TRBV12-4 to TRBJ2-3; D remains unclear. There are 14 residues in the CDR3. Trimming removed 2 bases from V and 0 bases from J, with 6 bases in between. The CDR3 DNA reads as TGTGCCAGCAGTTTAATAGTTAGCACAGATACGCAGTATTTT. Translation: CASSLIVSTDTQYF.